These 21 T cell receptor beta chains were sequenced from one sample in a study of PD-L1 blockade in urothelial cancer. Time point denoted: pretreatment peripheral blood. The data were produced by immunoSEQ multiplex PCR, yet TCRdb's version contains in-frame clones alone and is incomplete. The data show about 74,000 clones, roughly nine tenths seen once. This material consisted of PBMCs, taken around atezolizumab (anti-PD-L1) treatment. The source is a man aged 65 to 79 with urothelial cancer.

The chain uses TRBV27 and TRBJ1-1, with D uncertain. The CDR3 spans 13 residues. Per germline, CDR1 MNHEY and CDR2 SMNVEV (reference sequence). The V end lost 5 bases, the J end lost 1 base, and 8 bases lay between the germline ends. The CDR3 nucleotides are TGTGCCAGCAGTCACGGGGAGAACACTGAAGCTTTCTTT. Translated, it gives CASSHGENTEAFF.

The chain employs TRBV27 and TRBJ2-3; TRBD2 aligns across 9 bases. Unmatched junction bases numbered 8, after V lost 8 bases and J lost 2 bases. The V gene's germline CDR1 is MNHEY and CDR2 SMNVEV (reference sequence). This CDR3 is 15 amino acids long. CDR3: CASRVAGAPTDTQYF. For the CDR3, the DNA is TGTGCCAGCCGCGTAGCGGGAGCCCCCACAGATACGCAGTATTTT.

The chain couples TRBV25-1 to TRBJ2-7; D not certain. Germline lookup yields CDR1 MGHDK and CDR2 SYGVNS. V lost 5 bases, J lost 2 bases, and 13 bases lay in between. The CDR3 length is 14 residues. CDR3 sequence (DNA): TGTGCCAGCAGTCCGCCCCTTGGCACCTACGAGCAGTACTTC. It codes for CASSPPLGTYEQYF.

This clone was counted a single time. V gene TRBV6-1 combines with J gene TRBJ2-3; TRBD1 might be the D (7 bases). CDR3 length equals 17 residues. Trimming took off 4 bases at V and 4 bases at J, with 21 bases between the two ends. CDR1 and CDR2 from the germline V gene are MNHNS and SASEGT. The CDR3 protein is CASSALGGGKGPDTQYF. The CDR3 DNA is TGTGCCAGCAGTGCCCTAGGGGGCGGGAAAGGCCCAGATACGCAGTATTTT.

The rearrangement uses TRBV6-5 and TRBJ2-1; 7 bases are shared with TRBD2. V shed 0 bases and J 0 bases; nucleotides not matched to a gene: 2. In germline, CDR1 is MNHEY, CDR2 SVGAGI. This CDR3 is 16 amino acids long. The CDR3 nucleotides read TGTGCCAGCAGTTACTCTAGCGGGCTCTCCTACAATGAGCAGTTCTTC. This translates into CASSYSSGLSYNEQFF.

The CDR3 loop reads CASSGWTSGGVTQYF. For the CDR3, the DNA is TGTGCCAGTAGTGGGTGGACTAGCGGAGGTGTGACCCAGTACTTC. The rearrangement links TRBV19 to TRBJ2-5, with 10 bases identical to TRBD2. V shed 5 bases and J 7 bases; nucleotides not matched to a gene: 10. The CDR3 contains 15 residues. Germline V lookup: CDR1 LNHDA, CDR2 SQIVND (reference sequence).

The gene calls are TRBV4-2 and TRBJ1-5; maybe TRBD1 (5 bases). Deletions cut 0 bases from V and 3 bases from J, with 15 bases between. CDR1 is LGHNA and CDR2 is YNFKEQ in the germline V gene. CDR3 length equals 17 residues. The CDR3 DNA is TGTGCCAGCAGCCAAGATTGGGGCGGATCCTTCAATCAGCCCCAGCATTTT. Encoded protein: CASSQDWGGSFNQPQHF.

J is TRBJ2-7 and V is TRBV19, with a possible D match to TRBD2 (6 bases). CDR1 is LNHDA and CDR2 is SQIVND in the germline V gene (reference sequence). V gave up 5 bases and J gave up 6 bases, with 14 bases separating them. The CDR3 sequence is 13 residues long. The CDR3 here is CASSQGGLGEQYF. CDR3 nucleotides: TGTGCCAGTAGTCAGGGAGGTCTTGGCGAGCAGTACTTC.

V is TRBV5-4 and J is TRBJ2-1; 9 nucleotides align to TRBD2. The CDR3 consists of 16 residues. V lost 0 bases to trimming and J lost 2 bases; unmatched junction nucleotides: 3. The germline V gene encodes CDR1 SGHNT and CDR2 YYREEE (reference sequence). Here the CDR3 reads CASSLASGGPYNEQFF. The CDR3 nucleotides are TGTGCCAGCAGCTTGGCCAGCGGGGGGCCCTACAATGAGCAGTTCTTC.

V usage is TRBV28 and J usage is TRBJ2-7; D is possibly TRBD1 (6 bases). CDR3 size: 15 residues. V was trimmed by 4 bases and J by 2 bases, leaving 15 bases between them. Germline V gene sequence: CDR1 MDHEN, CDR2 SYDVKM. CDR3 in DNA: TGTGCCAGCAGTTCCCCAAGTCAGGGGACCTACGAGCAGTACTTC. Its protein product is CASSSPSQGTYEQYF.

The CDR3 coding sequence is TGTGCCAGCAGCTTAAATAGGGCGGGAGAGGCAGATACGCAGTATTTT. It is translated as CASSLNRAGEADTQYF. This chain joins TRBV7-9 and TRBJ2-3; 7 nucleotides agree with TRBD2. Losses at the gene ends were 2 bases for V and 4 bases for J; bases not matched to a gene: 9. Germline CDR1 reads SEHNR; CDR2 reads FQNEAQ (reference sequence). The CDR3 extends over 16 amino acids.

This clone occurred once. This chain uses TRBV9 with TRBJ2-5; 12 bases are a match to TRBD2. J gave up 5 bases and V 4 bases, and 12 bases lay outside the gene matches. The germline V gene has CDR1 SGDLS and CDR2 YYNGEE. CDR3 size: 17 residues. This chain's CDR3 is CASSPRLAGVDLETQYF. The CDR3 DNA is TGTGCCAGCAGCCCCCGACTAGCGGGAGTCGACTTGGAGACCCAGTACTTC.

The chain employs TRBV28 and TRBJ2-3; D might be TRBD1 (6 bases). Trimming took off 5 bases at V and 3 bases at J, with 21 bases between the two ends. Germline values: CDR1 MDHEN, CDR2 SYDVKM. This CDR3 is built from 17 residues. The CDR3 nucleotides read TGTGCCAGCAGTCAGCCATCCACAGGGTTCTGGACAGATACGCAGTATTTT. Its protein is CASSQPSTGFWTDTQYF.

The chain has TRBV6-5 and TRBJ1-2; 9 bases are a match to TRBD1. Trimming took 5 bases from V and 8 from J; bases not matched to a gene: 0. The CDR3 is made up of 11 amino acids. Germline V gives CDR1 MNHEY, CDR2 SVGAGI. This CDR3 is CASSTGGGYTF. DNA for the CDR3: TGTGCCAGCAGTACAGGGGGCGGCTACACCTTC.

The V call is TRBV19, the J call TRBJ2-1, with TRBD2 identical over 7 bases. This CDR3 region has 16 residues. V shed 0 bases, J shed 2 bases, and the junction held 4 bases outside the gene matches. The V gene's germline CDR1 is LNHDA and CDR2 SQIVND (reference sequence). CDR3 residues: CASSIEPLATYNEQFF. The CDR3 DNA sequence: TGTGCCAGTAGTATAGAGCCACTAGCGACCTACAATGAGCAGTTCTTC.

This CDR3 is CASLVGSSYNEQFF. The CDR3 coding sequence is TGTGCCAGTCTAGTGGGGAGCTCCTACAATGAGCAGTTCTTC. This chain uses TRBV2 with TRBJ2-1; D possibly corresponds to TRBD2 (5 bases). Germline V CDR1 and CDR2: SNHLY, FYNNEI. This CDR3 comprises 14 residues. Trimming took 9 bases from V and 0 from J, leaving 12 bases between them.

This chain joins TRBV2 and TRBJ2-1, with D possibly being TRBD1 (7 bases). V lost 4 bases to trimming and J lost 6 bases, with 16 bases between them. Germline lookup yields CDR1 SNHLY and CDR2 FYNNEI. CDR3 size: 15 residues. As DNA, the CDR3 is TGTGCCAGCAGTGGGGGGGCCAGGGGGTCCAATGAGCAGTTCTTC. It translates to CASSGGARGSNEQFF.

This chain joins TRBV5-5 and TRBJ2-1, with D unclear. Germline CDR1 SGHKS, CDR2 YYEKEE (reference sequence). V was trimmed by 2 bases and J by 7 bases, leaving 10 bases between them. This CDR3 spans 13 amino acids. The CDR3, as DNA: TGTGCCAGCAGCTTTGCGGCGAGGAATGAGCAGTTCTTC. Protein product: CASSFAARNEQFF.

V gene TRBV5-1 combines with J gene TRBJ2-3, with 11 bases lining up with TRBD2. The CDR3 is made up of 18 amino acids. Germline V gives CDR1 SGHRS, CDR2 YFSETQ. With V trimmed by 1 base and J by 5 bases, 12 bases remained unmatched. This CDR3 is CASSLWRTGTSGIDTQYF. CDR3 coding DNA: TGCGCCAGCAGCTTGTGGAGAACCGGGACTAGCGGCATAGATACGCAGTATTTT.

The V call is TRBV6-4, the J call TRBJ1-4, with a possible D match to TRBD1 (5 bases). Germline V gene lookup returns CDR1 MRHNA and CDR2 SNTAGT. The CDR3 has 19 amino acids. Between the trimmed V and J ends, which lost 6 bases and 8 bases, there was a span of 31 bases. The CDR3 bases are TGTGCCAGCAGCGTCGGGGTGGGCAGCCGGGGGAAGGATAAAGAAAAACTGTTTTTT. Amino acids: CASSVGVGSRGKDKEKLFF.

This sequence joins TRBV28 and TRBJ2-3; D gene uncertain. Per germline, CDR1 MDHEN and CDR2 SYDVKM. The CDR3 runs 11 residues. V was trimmed by 3 bases and J by 6 bases, leaving 4 bases between them. CDR3 protein: CASSFFDTQYF. The DNA for the CDR3 is TGTGCCAGCAGTTTCTTCGATACGCAGTATTTT. Full variable domain (rest looked up from reference TRBV28 and TRBJ2-3): DVKVTQSSRYLVKRTGEKVFLECVQDMDHENMFWYRQDPGLGLRLIYFSYDVKMKEKGDIPEGYSVSREKKERFSLILESASTNQTSMYLCASSFFDTQYFGPGTRLTVL.